This T cell receptor (beta chain) was sequenced for a study of cytomegalovirus exposure and HLA in healthy donors (dated by TCRdb to about 2017). Looking at the study overall: A later analysis indicated that the 95 to 150 validation repertoires were generated on the platform also employed for the roughly 730 repertoires of the first cohort. The study was designed to test whether signatures of past pathogen exposure could be identified by cataloging public T cell receptors. In addition to the first cohort of 666 subjects, a separate validation cohort of 100 to 150 different subjects was used. The study combined high-throughput TCR immunosequencing, statistical association of individual TCRs with disease status, and machine learning to predict cytomegalovirus infection status. What the work shows at the level of the full study, not this receptor alone: In vitro tests confirmed that a few of the cytomegalovirus-associated TCR beta chains recognize cytomegalovirus antigens. In both the original and validation cohorts, the classifier was reported to diagnose cytomegalovirus status with high specificity and sensitivity. The study gave a list of under 200 TCR beta chains associated with cytomegalovirus. The validation cohort had no HLA typing available for a later analysis, so co-occurrence within that cohort was assessed over all 120 or so repertoires. A later analysis found that TCRs clustered in the first cohort also tended to co-occur in the roughly 120 validation repertoires, with approximately 93% of cluster scores above 0. Across donors, most TCR sequences were observed very rarely, whereas some public TCRs were present in many individuals. The authors suggested that the approach could potentially be generalized to other disease states and immunological phenotypes.

For CDR1 and CDR2, the germline V gene lists LGHNA and YSLEER. The germline ends are 9 bases apart after V is trimmed by 1 base and J by 2 bases. There are 14 amino acids in the CDR3, from cysteine to phenylalanine inclusive. Only the CDR3 DNA stays, 42 bases, in frame from base 1. Library preparation employed the immunoSEQ multiplex PCR assay. The paper's processing steps were these. A statistical classification framework was built to diagnose cytomegalovirus status from the catalog of TCR beta chain sequences. In its TCRdb copy, this immuneACCESS table keeps in-frame sequences only and misses some clones. Where compared with another copy, unresolved V genes explain less than half of these, and the others have no known cause. V, J and clone size are those of that table, while D and trimming were read from the DNA. This sample has fewer than 150,000 clones in its table, and 70% to 90% of those were observed once. Roughly 4.4% of the sample is held by the ten biggest clonotypes.

The donors were included in the validation cohort of roughly 130 subjects, a group kept apart from the roughly 690-subject first cohort. About this clone: This clone's antigen is unknown. Base-call qualities are not available, and no considerably larger clone is one nucleotide away.

This clonotype originated in a man between 18 and 29 years old in good health and CMV-seropositive. The chain joins TRBV4-3 to TRBJ2-7; TRBD2 is possibly the D segment (5 matching bases). Source material: PBMCs. The encoded CDR3 is CASSQVRGTYEQYF. The DNA sequence follows: TGCGCCAGCAGCCAAGTTAGAGGGACCTACGAGCAGTACTTC.